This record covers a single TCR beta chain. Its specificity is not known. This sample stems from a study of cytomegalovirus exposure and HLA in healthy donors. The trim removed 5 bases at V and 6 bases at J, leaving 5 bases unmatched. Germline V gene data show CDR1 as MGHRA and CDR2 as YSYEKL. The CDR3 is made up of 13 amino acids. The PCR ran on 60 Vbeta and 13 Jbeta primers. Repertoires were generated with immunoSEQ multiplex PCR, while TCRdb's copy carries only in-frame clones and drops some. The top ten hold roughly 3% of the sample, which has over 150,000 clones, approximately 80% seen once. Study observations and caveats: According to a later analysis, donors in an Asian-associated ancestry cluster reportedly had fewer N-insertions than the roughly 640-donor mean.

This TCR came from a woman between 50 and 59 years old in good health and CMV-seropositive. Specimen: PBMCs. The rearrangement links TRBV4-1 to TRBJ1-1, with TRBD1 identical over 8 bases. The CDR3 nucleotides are TGCGCCAGCAGCACCCAGGGGGCCGCTGAAGCTTTCTTT. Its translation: CASSTQGAAEAFF.